A single sample is the source of the 5 T cell receptor beta chains below, sequenced in a study of cytomegalovirus exposure and HLA in healthy donors (dated by TCRdb to 2015 to 2018). Preparation of the library involved the immunoSEQ multiplex PCR assay. The multiplex PCR relied on a mix of 60 forward primers for TCR Vbeta segments and 13 reverse primers for TCR Jbeta segments. The table comes from immuneACCESS by way of TCRdb, which keeps in-frame sequences with V and J called. Part of the clones is missing from these tables; in studies checked, under half for an unresolved V gene and the rest for unknown reasons. Across this sample there are some 180,000 clones, with 79% seen only once. Around 4.8% of the sample is taken by the ten largest. Sequencing input: PBMCs. The receptors here all came from a young woman in good health and CMV-seropositive.

The genes are TRBV7-9 and TRBJ1-1; TRBD1 might be the D (5 bases). V gave up 4 bases and J gave up 4 bases, with 13 bases separating them. Germline CDR1 reads SEHNR; CDR2 reads FQNEAQ (reference sequence). CDR3 length: 14 residues. The CDR3: CASSYDSASTEAFF. In nucleotides, the CDR3 is TGTGCCAGCAGCTACGACAGTGCGAGCACTGAAGCTTTCTTT.

This sequence joins TRBV7-9 and TRBJ2-5; 7 nucleotides match TRBD1. The V segment lost 4 bases and the J segment 5 bases; nucleotides outside the gene matches: 4. CDR3 length: 13 amino acids. CDR1 is SEHNR and CDR2 is FQNEAQ in the germline V gene (reference sequence). CDR3 bases: TGTGCCAGCAGCTCGACAGGGCCCGAGACCCAGTACTTC. Protein product: CASSSTGPETQYF.

The chain is built from TRBV14 and TRBJ2-7, with D tentatively TRBD2 (6 bases). CDR3 length: 14 amino acids. From germline, CDR1 is SGHDN and CDR2 FVKESK. With 3 bases removed from V and 2 bases from J, the gap between germline ends came to 11 bases. The CDR3 loop is CASSQGGRPYEQYF. In nucleotides, the CDR3 is TGTGCCAGCAGCCAGGGAGGTCGGCCCTACGAGCAGTACTTC.

This clone was observed a single time. The genes are TRBV7-6 and TRBJ2-5; TRBD2 agrees at 9 bases. CDR3 length: 16 residues. With V trimmed by 5 bases and J by 5 bases, 12 bases remained unmatched. Germline V CDR1 and CDR2: SGHVS, FNYEAQ. The DNA of the CDR3 is TGTGCCAGCAGCCGACTGACTAGCGGCCGCCCGGAGACCCAGTACTTC. Protein: CASSRLTSGRPETQYF.

The V gene is TRBV11-2, the J gene TRBJ2-5, with 11 bases matching TRBD2. In germline, CDR1 is SGHAT, CDR2 FQNNGV. V shed 1 base and J 5 bases; nucleotides not matched to a gene: 9. The CDR3 runs 17 residues. CDR3 protein: CASSLVTSGGPRETQYF. As DNA, the CDR3 is TGTGCCAGCAGCTTAGTTACTAGCGGGGGCCCCCGGGAGACCCAGTACTTC.